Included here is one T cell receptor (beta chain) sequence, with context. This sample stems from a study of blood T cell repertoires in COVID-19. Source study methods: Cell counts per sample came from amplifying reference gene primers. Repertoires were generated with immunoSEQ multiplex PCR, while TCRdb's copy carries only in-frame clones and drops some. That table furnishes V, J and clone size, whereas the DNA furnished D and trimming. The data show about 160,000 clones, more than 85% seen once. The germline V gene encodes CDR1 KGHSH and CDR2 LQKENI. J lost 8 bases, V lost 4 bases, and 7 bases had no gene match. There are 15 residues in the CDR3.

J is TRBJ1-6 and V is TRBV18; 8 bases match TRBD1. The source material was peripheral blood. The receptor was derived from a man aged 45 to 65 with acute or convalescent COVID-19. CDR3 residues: CASSLGQANDSPLHF. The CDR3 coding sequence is TGTGCCAGCTCACTGGGACAGGCTAACGATTCACCCCTCCACTTT. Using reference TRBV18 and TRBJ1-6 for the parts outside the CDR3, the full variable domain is NAGVMQNPRHLVRRRGQEARLRCSPMKGHSHVYWYRQLPEEGLKFMVYLQKENIIDESGMPKERFSAEFPKEGPSILRIQQVVRGDSAAYFCASSLGQANDSPLHFGNGTRLTVT.